This passage covers 7 T cell receptor beta chains from one sample sequenced in a study of blood T cell repertoires in COVID-19. The repertoire was sequenced with immunoSEQ multiplex PCR; TCRdb's copy has only in-frame clones and lacks some. Among around 72,000 clones listed, roughly 82% were seen once. The sample was peripheral blood. Receptors originate from an older woman with acute or convalescent COVID-19.

The chain uses TRBV6-4 and TRBJ2-1, with D possibly being TRBD1 (6 bases). This CDR3 has 15 amino acids. Trimming removed 4 bases at V and 13 bases at J, with 23 bases between. CDR1 is MRHNA and CDR2 is SNTAGT in the germline V gene. The DNA for the CDR3 is TGTGCCAGCAGTGTAGAAGATAGGGGGTTATCACCTCAGTTCTTC. Residues: CASSVEDRGLSPQFF.

The chain employs TRBV4-2 and TRBJ1-2; TRBD1 matches 7 bases. This CDR3 is 14 amino acids long. In germline, CDR1 is LGHNA, CDR2 YNFKEQ. J was trimmed by 4 bases and V by 3 bases; bases with no gene match: 5. The chain's CDR3 is CASSHPGQSYGYTF. CDR3 coding DNA: TGTGCCAGCAGCCATCCGGGACAGAGCTATGGCTACACCTTC.

The chain has TRBV5-1 and TRBJ1-1; D possibly corresponds to TRBD1 (6 bases). The CDR3 spans 17 residues. Germline CDR1 SGHRS, CDR2 YFSETQ. Trimming pared 5 bases from V and 1 base from J, leaving 21 bases between. CDR3 nucleotides: TGCGCCAGCAGTTCAAGACAGGAGCCCCACCGGAACACTGAAGCTTTCTTT. It yields the protein CASSSRQEPHRNTEAFF.

The rearrangement links TRBV15 to TRBJ1-1, with a tentative D call TRBD1 (5 bases). V dropped 1 base and J dropped 0 bases, with 6 bases sitting between them. Looked up from germline, CDR1 is LNHNV and CDR2 is YYDKDF (reference sequence). This CDR3 contains 14 residues. CDR3 sequence (DNA): TGTGCCACCAGCAGAGGACAGTTGAACACTGAAGCTTTCTTT. Its translation: CATSRGQLNTEAFF.

The J gene is TRBJ1-5, the V gene TRBV19, with a weak D call TRBD1 (6 bases). V was shortened by 4 bases and J by 4 bases, with 11 bases between the two germline ends. Germline values: CDR1 LNHDA, CDR2 SQIVND (reference sequence). This CDR3 has 14 amino acids. The CDR3 is CASSTQGNNQPQHF. The DNA of the CDR3 is TGTGCCAGTAGTACTCAGGGGAATAATCAGCCCCAGCATTTT.

The V and J genes are TRBV27 and TRBJ2-1, with 8 bases matching TRBD1. The CDR3 has 13 amino acids. Germline assignment: CDR1 MNHEY and CDR2 SMNVEV (reference sequence). Trimming removed 4 bases from V and 6 bases from J; junction bases left unmatched: 2. CDR3 residues: CASSWTGSNEQFF. The CDR3 DNA reads as TGTGCCAGCAGTTGGACAGGGTCCAATGAGCAGTTCTTC.

This chain links TRBV4-1 with TRBJ2-1; D may be TRBD2 (6 bases). The CDR3 is 15 residues long. Germline V gene data show CDR1 as MGHRA and CDR2 as YSYEKL. Between the trimmed V and J ends, which lost 1 base and 7 bases, there was a span of 14 bases. CDR3 sequence: CASSQANGRLNEQFF. The CDR3 DNA is TGCGCCAGCAGCCAAGCAAACGGGAGATTGAATGAGCAGTTCTTC.